These T cell receptor beta chains were read from a single sample in a study of post-analysis software for immune sequencing data. TCRdb redid the calling of the PCR reads with MiXCR, one entry per CDR3 protein. This table holds some 690,000 distinct CDR3 sequences, roughly 30% found once. The sequencing sample was made of blood. Receptors originate from a girl aged 10-17 years with multiple sclerosis. Both conserved end residues are trimmed from each CDR3. Expanded clones are given a class, and other clones once, few, many or no size at all.

TRBJ2-3,TRBV12-5,NA,ASGLDRLTDTQY
TRBJ1-2,TRBV5-1,many,ASSLDPGQAYGYT
TRBJ2-5,TRBV10-3,many,AISDLETQY
TRBJ2-6,TRBV27,NA,ASSISSGANVLT
TRBJ2-2,TRBV3-1,few,ASSPNPWDRSNTGELF
NA,TRBV7-2,NA,ASSLGGNRVYTKTQY
TRBJ2-2,TRBV10-3,NA,AIRPTQRGELF
TRBJ2-3,TRBV9,NA,ASSPSFGQGAPDTQY
TRBJ1-2,TRBV7-2,few,ASSLSGTGSNYGYT
TRBJ2-1,TRBV5-1,NA,ASSFGLAGGLSYNEQF
TRBJ2-1,TRBV7-9,NA,ASTPSSSYNEQF
TRBJ1-6,TRBV4-1,NA,ASSLHLSSYNSPLH
TRBJ2-3,TRBV5-6,many,ASSLQRNTQY
TRBJ2-7,TRBV6-2/TRBV6-3,NA,ASRPGLAGGSNYEQY
TRBJ2-6,TRBV12-3/TRBV12-4,NA,ASSLVTGANVLT
TRBJ1-2,TRBV5-5,few,ASSKDSVYGYT